This record concerns one T cell receptor (beta chain) sequence. Which antigen it targets is not known. Per-nucleotide qualities are absent, and no much larger clonotype sits a single base away. Library prep was done by PCR. The sequencer listed for this sample is Illumina HiSeq 2000. TCRdb cleaned the public reads at Q25 with fastp, built clones with MiXCR and kept in-frame beta chains. Duplicate CDR3 protein sequences are folded into a single record with the most common DNA and genes. The table for this sample lists some 85,000 distinct CDR3 sequences; 45% to 50% of them were counted only once. Jointly, the top ten make up roughly 12% of the sample. This record comes from a study of CDR3 diversity in severe acne (dated by TCRdb to about 2019). The CDR3 holds 15 amino acids from the cysteine to the phenylalanine. Left in the record is the CDR3 DNA by itself, 45 bases read in frame from the first base. The germline V gene (reference sequence) sets CDR1 to DFQATT and CDR2 to SNEGSKA. V and J lose 6 bases and 2 bases, and a span of 18 bases separates them.

Sample: blood. This receptor was taken from a male donor with severe acne vulgaris. The sequence links TRBV20-1 to TRBJ2-3, with TRBD1 perhaps the D gene, on 5 matching bases. The encoded CDR3 is CSASSADSNTDTQYF. The nucleotide sequence reads as follows: TGCAGTGCCAGCAGTGCTGACAGCAACACAGATACGCAGTATTTT.